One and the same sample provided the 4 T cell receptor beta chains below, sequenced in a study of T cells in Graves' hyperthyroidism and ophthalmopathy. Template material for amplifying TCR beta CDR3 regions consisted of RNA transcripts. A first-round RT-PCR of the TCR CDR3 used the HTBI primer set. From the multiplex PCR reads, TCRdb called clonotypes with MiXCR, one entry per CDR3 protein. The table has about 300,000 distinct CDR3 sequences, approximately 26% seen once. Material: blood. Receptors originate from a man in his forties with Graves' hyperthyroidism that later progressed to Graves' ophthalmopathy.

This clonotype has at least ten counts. CDR3 amino acids: CSARENLNTEAFF. CDR3 DNA sequence: TGCAGCGCTCGGGAGAACTTGAACACTGAAGCTTTCTTT. V is TRBV29-1 and J is TRBJ1-1; unclear D gene. Deletions cut 7 bases from V and 0 bases from J, with 12 bases between. Germline CDR1 and CDR2: SQVTM and ANQGSEA. The CDR3 is 13 residues long.

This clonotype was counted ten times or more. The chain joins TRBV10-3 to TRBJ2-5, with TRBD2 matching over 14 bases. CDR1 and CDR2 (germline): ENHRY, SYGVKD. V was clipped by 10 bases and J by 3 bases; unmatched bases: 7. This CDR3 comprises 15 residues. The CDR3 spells CASSGTSGSKETQYF. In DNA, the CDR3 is TGTGCCAGCTCCGGGACTAGCGGGAGTAAAGAGACCCAGTACTTC.

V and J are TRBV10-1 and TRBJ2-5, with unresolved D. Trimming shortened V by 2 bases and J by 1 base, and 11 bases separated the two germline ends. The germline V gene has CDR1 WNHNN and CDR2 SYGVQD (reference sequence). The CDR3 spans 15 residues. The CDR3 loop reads CASSEGLWAQETQYF. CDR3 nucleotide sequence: TGCGCCAGCAGTGAGGGCTTGTGGGCCCAAGAGACCCAGTACTTC.

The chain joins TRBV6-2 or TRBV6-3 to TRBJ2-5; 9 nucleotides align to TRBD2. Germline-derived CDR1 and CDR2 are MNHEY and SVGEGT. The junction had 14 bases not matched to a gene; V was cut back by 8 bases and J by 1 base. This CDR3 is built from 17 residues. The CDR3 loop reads CASGELPLAGSQETQYF. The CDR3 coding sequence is TGTGCCAGCGGAGAGTTACCGCTAGCGGGAAGCCAAGAGACCCAGTACTTC.